These 21 T cell receptor beta chains were all obtained from the same sample, sequenced in a study of control samples from healthy donors and cancer patients. Here immunoSEQ multiplex PCR was the method, and the copy in TCRdb shows in-frame clones only, minus some. Of approximately 100,000 clones listed, approximately 90% are singletons. Sequenced sample: blood. The receptors stem from a woman in her 50s in good health.

The chain joins TRBV19 to TRBJ2-7; 7 bases match TRBD2. Germline V lookup: CDR1 LNHDA, CDR2 SQIVND (reference sequence). The CDR3 runs 13 residues. V lost 7 bases to trimming and J lost 0 bases; unmatched junction nucleotides: 3. In DNA, the CDR3 is TGTGCCAGTAAGCTAGCGGACTCCTACGAGCAGTACTTC. Residues: CASKLADSYEQYF.

This sequence joins TRBV19 and TRBJ1-1; D not resolved. The ends were cut back, 5 bases at V and 4 bases at J, with 14 bases in the middle. Germline CDR1 and CDR2: LNHDA and SQIVND (reference sequence). The CDR3 totals 14 residues. The DNA of the CDR3 is TGTGCCAGTAGTCCCGCGGTGGGTGGCACTGAAGCTTTCTTT. Protein: CASSPAVGGTEAFF.

CDR3 loop: CASSFFPRGTGGRDEQYF. CDR3 bases: TGCGCCAGCAGCTTTTTTCCTCGAGGGACAGGGGGCAGGGACGAGCAGTACTTC. This rearrangement joins TRBV5-1 to TRBJ2-7; the match to TRBD1 covers 12 bases. The ends lost 2 bases at V and 5 bases at J; junction bases unmatched: 14. This CDR3 has 18 residues. CDR1 SGHRS and CDR2 YFSETQ come from the germline V gene. The full variable domain, with the rest looked up from reference TRBV5-1 and TRBJ2-7, is KAGVTQTPRYLIKTRGQQVTLSCSPISGHRSVSWYQQTPGQGLQFLFEYFSETQRNKGNFPGRFSGRQFSNSRSEMNVSTLELGDSALYLCASSFFPRGTGGRDEQYFGPGTRLTVT.

The rearrangement uses TRBV5-6 and TRBJ1-2; the D gene is possibly TRBD1 (5 bases). V was clipped by 1 base and J by 4 bases, with 11 bases between them. Per the germline V gene, CDR1 is SGHDT and CDR2 is YYEEEE. CDR3 length: 14 amino acids. CDR3 residues: CASSLMEGSYGYTF. In nucleotides, the CDR3 is TGTGCCAGCAGCTTGATGGAGGGGAGCTATGGCTACACCTTC.

This chain joins TRBV3-1 (or the pseudogene TRBV3-2) and TRBJ2-5; TRBD2 matches at 7 bases. This CDR3 region has 12 residues. J lost 4 bases, V lost 4 bases, and 0 bases had no gene match. Germline V CDR1 and CDR2: LGHDT, YNNKEL (reference sequence). DNA of the CDR3: TGTGCCAGCAGCCGACTAGCAGAGACCCAGTACTTC. Translating it yields CASSRLAETQYF.

CDR3 in amino acids: CASSLTRLAKNIQYF. In DNA, the CDR3 is TGTGCCAGCAGTCTTACTAGGCTAGCCAAAAACATTCAGTACTTC. The rearrangement links TRBV27 to TRBJ2-4; D might be TRBD2 (5 bases). V was shortened by 5 bases and J by 0 bases, with 11 bases between the two germline ends. This CDR3 has 15 amino acids. Germline lookup yields CDR1 MNHEY and CDR2 SMNVEV (reference sequence).

This chain uses TRBV4-3 with TRBJ1-4; D might be TRBD1 (5 bases). The germline gives CDR1 LGHNA, CDR2 YSLEER. V lost 2 bases and J 14 bases, leaving 18 bases between the germline ends. The CDR3 is 14 residues long. This CDR3 reads CASSQRGDGGRLFF. The CDR3 nucleotides are TGCGCCAGCAGCCAACGGGGTGACGGGGGAAGGCTGTTTTTT.

V usage is TRBV29-1 and J usage is TRBJ2-1, with 12 bases fitting TRBD2. Germline trimming cut 7 bases from V and 3 bases from J; bases unmatched to any gene: 7. Germline lookup yields CDR1 SQVTM and CDR2 ANQGSEA. The CDR3 is made up of 15 amino acids. CDR3 in amino acids: CSGILAGGVYNEQFF. The CDR3 DNA follows: TGCAGCGGAATACTAGCGGGAGGCGTCTACAATGAGCAGTTCTTC.

The rearrangement links TRBV6-4 to TRBJ2-7; 8 bases agree with TRBD1. CDR3 length: 15 amino acids. With V trimmed by 4 bases and J by 6 bases, 11 bases remained unmatched. In germline, CDR1 is MRHNA, CDR2 SNTAGT. CDR3 amino acids: CASSARGQGAAEQYV. The CDR3 DNA sequence: TGTGCCAGCAGTGCCCGTGGGCAGGGGGCCGCCGAGCAGTACGTC.

The rearrangement joins TRBV30 to TRBJ1-5, with D possibly TRBD1 on 6 matching bases. The germline gives CDR1 GTSNPN, CDR2 SVGIG (reference sequence). V was clipped by 5 bases and J by 6 bases, with 14 bases between them. This CDR3 has 13 residues. In nucleotides, the CDR3 is TGTGCCTGGGCAAAACAGGGAGTTCAGCCCCAGCATTTT. It is translated as CAWAKQGVQPQHF.

This clone occurred a few times. V is TRBV15 and J is TRBJ2-1; D is unresolved. Trimming left V 1 base short and J 8 bases short, with 12 bases between. CDR3 size: 14 residues. From germline, CDR1 is LNHNV and CDR2 YYDKDF (reference sequence). In DNA, the CDR3 is TGTGCCACCAGCAGAGGGGATTTCGGCGATGAGCAGTTCTTC. Translated, it gives CATSRGDFGDEQFF.

V usage is TRBV10-3 and J usage is TRBJ2-2, with a weak D call TRBD2 (5 bases). V was trimmed by 3 bases and J by 7 bases, leaving 12 bases between them. The CDR3 has 14 residues. Germline V CDR1 and CDR2: ENHRY, SYGVKD. The CDR3 sequence: CAISDSGSNGELFF. CDR3 coding DNA: TGTGCCATCAGTGACTCTGGGAGTAACGGGGAGCTGTTTTTT.

The gene calls are TRBV11-1 and TRBJ1-2; D is perhaps TRBD1 (6 bases). Trimming stripped 5 bases from V and 3 bases from J, with 10 bases between. Germline CDR1 SGHAT, CDR2 FQDESV (reference sequence). This CDR3 comprises 13 residues. This CDR3 reads CASSGTPDYGYTF. The CDR3 coding sequence is TGTGCCAGCAGCGGGACACCAGACTATGGCTACACCTTC.

The rearrangement joins TRBV5-1 to TRBJ2-2, with 12 bases that match TRBD2. Germline V lookup: CDR1 SGHRS, CDR2 YFSETQ. The ends lost 4 bases at V and 3 bases at J; junction bases unmatched: 4. CDR3 size: 16 residues. CDR3 DNA sequence: TGCGCCAGCAGCCCCCGACTAGCGGGGGACACCGGGGAGCTGTTTTTT. This gives the protein CASSPRLAGDTGELFF.

The chain carries TRBV5-1 and TRBJ2-3; no clear D gene. Germline V CDR1 and CDR2: SGHRS, YFSETQ. The ends were cut back, 1 base at V and 0 bases at J, with 9 bases in the middle. This CDR3 has 15 residues. CDR3 in DNA: TGCGCCAGCAGCTTGATGCCGGGTAGCACAGATACGCAGTATTTT. This gives the protein CASSLMPGSTDTQYF.

V and J are TRBV12-5 and TRBJ1-1; no clear D. V dropped 6 bases and J dropped 3 bases, with 11 bases sitting between them. Germline values: CDR1 LGHNT, CDR2 FRNRAP. There are 13 residues in the CDR3. CDR3 nucleotide sequence: TGTGCTAGTGGCGAACAAGGGTACACTGAAGCTTTCTTT. It codes for CASGEQGYTEAFF.

This chain links TRBV10-3 with TRBJ1-2, with D perhaps TRBD1 (5 bases). The V gene lost 3 bases and the J gene lost 2 bases, with 13 bases spanning the gap. CDR1 is ENHRY, CDR2 SYGVKD, per germline. CDR3 length equals 15 residues. CDR3 coding DNA: TGTGCCATCAGTGATCCCGGGGAGGGGAACTATGGCTACACCTTC. Translating gives CAISDPGEGNYGYTF.

This chain joins TRBV6-2 or TRBV6-3 and TRBJ2-1; D might be TRBD2 (5 bases). This CDR3 is built from 17 residues. Germline assignment: CDR1 MNHEY and CDR2 SVGEGT. V dropped 0 bases and J dropped 5 bases, with 17 bases sitting between them. CDR3: CASSYSATGSFNNEQFF. The CDR3 DNA sequence: TGTGCCAGCAGTTACTCGGCAACGGGATCATTCAACAATGAGCAGTTCTTC.

The genes are TRBV11-2 and TRBJ2-3; no firm D call. The V end lost 2 bases, the J end lost 0 bases, and 9 bases lay between the germline ends. Per germline, CDR1 SGHAT and CDR2 FQNNGV. This CDR3 has 15 amino acids. The CDR3 sequence is CASSLMFWSTDTQYF. CDR3 nucleotides: TGTGCCAGCAGCTTAATGTTTTGGAGCACAGATACGCAGTATTTT.

This clone was detected a few times. The V gene is TRBV23-1, the J gene TRBJ1-5; 7 bases match TRBD1. TRBV23-1 is placed among ORFs of uncertain function. The V segment lost 9 bases and the J segment 7 bases; nucleotides outside the gene matches: 15. The CDR3 runs 15 residues. CDR3 in DNA: TGCGCCAGGCCGCGGGACAGAAGGGAGTGCCAGCCCCAGCATTTT. This gives the protein CARPRDRRECQPQHF.

The chain employs TRBV25-1 and TRBJ1-1; tentatively, D is TRBD1 (5 bases). Germline V gene sequence: CDR1 MGHDK, CDR2 SYGVNS. The V gene lost 3 bases and the J gene lost 0 bases, with 11 bases spanning the gap. The length of the CDR3 is 15 residues. The CDR3 coding sequence is TGTGCCAGCAGTGACTTCGGAGGGGTGAACACTGAAGCTTTCTTT. This gives the protein CASSDFGGVNTEAFF.